These T cell receptor beta chains were read from a single sample in a study of T cell responses to AZD1222 COVID-19 vaccine. Data came from immunoSEQ multiplex PCR; TCRdb stores just in-frame clones and leaves some out. The repertoire consists of over 130,000 clones, with 90% occurring once and the leading ten covering 1.5% to 2%. This specimen consisted of peripheral blood, obtained 28 days after the second AZD1222 dose. The receptors shown here come from an adult who received the AZD1222 COVID-19 vaccine. The CDR3 runs from the conserved cysteine through the conserved F or W. Fields, in order: J gene, D gene, clone size, V gene, CDR3 DNA, CDR3 protein. A D gene is named only where the DNA matches it firmly. Clone size is given for some rows only: seen once, a few or many times, or a class if the clone is expanded.

>TRBJ2-7|-|-|TRBV19
TGTGCCACTTCAAAGGGGGGTCTAAGCGAGCAGTACTTC
CATSKGGLSEQYF
>TRBJ2-1|-|-|TRBV25-1
TGTGCCAGCAGTGGGGTAGTGGACAATGAGCAGTTCTTC
CASSGVVDNEQFF
>TRBJ2-5|-|-|TRBV11-2
TGTGCCAGCAGCCCCGCGTACGGGGGCCGGGAGACCCAGTACTTC
CASSPAYGGRETQYF
>TRBJ1-4|-|-|TRBV27
TGTGCCAGCAGTTTCACAGGGAGAGTAGCTAATGAAAAACTGTTTTTT
CASSFTGRVANEKLFF
>TRBJ2-6|-|-|TRBV6-1
TGTGCCAGCAGTGAATGGTCACATCCTTCTACTTCTGGGGCCAACGTCCTGACTTTC
CASSEWSHPSTSGANVLTF
>TRBJ2-5|-|once|TRBV18
TGTGCCAGCTCACCACCGACCGCCCGAGACCAAGAGACCCAGTACTTC
CASSPPTARDQETQYF
>TRBJ2-1|-|-|TRBV28
TGTGCCAGCAGTTCTGGATCTAGGTTCAATGAGCAGTTCTTC
CASSSGSRFNEQFF
>TRBJ1-3|TRBD1|-|TRBV25-1
TGTGCCAGCAGTCCCAATCAGGGGGCGCGTGGAAACACCATATATTTT
CASSPNQGARGNTIYF
>TRBJ2-1|-|-|TRBV11-2
TGTGCCAGCAGCTTACTCGGACCTTTGGGTGAGCAGTTCTTC
CASSLLGPLGEQFF
>TRBJ1-2|-|-|TRBV11-2
TGTGCCAGCAGCTTAGTTCAGGGGAACTATGGCTACACCTTC
CASSLVQGNYGYTF
>TRBJ1-2|TRBD1|-|TRBV19
TGTGCCAGTACTTATTGGGCCTCCGGGACAGGGAACTATGGCTACACCTTC
CASTYWASGTGNYGYTF
>TRBJ1-5|-|few|TRBV28
TGTGCCAGCAGTTTACGCCGGGAGAGCAATCAGCCCCAGCATTTT
CASSLRRESNQPQHF
>TRBJ2-3|TRBD2|-|TRBV7-8
TGTGCCAGCACCTTAGCGGGCTGGGGAAGGGATACGCAGTATTTT
CASTLAGWGRDTQYF
>TRBJ1-5|-|-|TRBV2
TGTGCCAGCAGCGACAGGTATAGCAATCAGCCCCAGCATTTT
CASSDRYSNQPQHF
>TRBJ1-5|TRBD1|-|TRBV6-8
TGTGCCAGCAGTGGAACAGGGGCTCTCCCCGATCATAGCAATCAGCCCCAGCATTTT
CASSGTGALPDHSNQPQHF
>TRBJ1-2|-|-|TRBV11-2
TGTGCCAGCAGCTTAGTCCTGGGCGGAGGAGGCTATGGCTACACCTTC
CASSLVLGGGGYGYTF
>TRBJ2-1|TRBD1|-|TRBV25-1
TGTGCCAGCAGTGAATGGGACAGCACCTTCTACAATGAGCAGTTCTTC
CASSEWDSTFYNEQFF
>TRBJ1-4|-|-|TRBV30
TGTGCCTGGAGCCGGTCTCGACGGGGCGAAAAACTGTTTTTT
CAWSRSRRGEKLFF
>TRBJ1-5|-|-|TRBV18
TGTGCCAGCTCACCGACTCACAGGGATAGCAATCAGCCCCAGCATTTT
CASSPTHRDSNQPQHF
>TRBJ1-2|-|-|TRBV6-1
TGTGCCAGCAGTGAAATGAGGCAAGGCAACTATGGCTACACCTTC
CASSEMRQGNYGYTF
>TRBJ1-5|-|-|TRBV5-6
TGTGCCAGCAGCAGCCAAGGAGGGAGCAATCAGCCCCAGCATTTT
CASSSQGGSNQPQHF
>TRBJ2-1|-|-|TRBV27
TGTGCCAGCAGCCAACTAGTTAACAATGAGCAGTTCTTC
CASSQLVNNEQFF
>TRBJ1-1|TRBD1|-|TRBV18
TGTGCCAGCTCACCAAGGGGGACAGGGTTTGGGAACACTGAAGCTTTCTTT
CASSPRGTGFGNTEAFF
>TRBJ2-7|-|-|TRBV10-3
TGTGCCATCACCCAACCGGGAGCAGGGAACGAGCAGTACTTC
CAITQPGAGNEQYF
>TRBJ2-7|-|-|TRBV28
TGTGCCAGCAGTTTACGACTCTCCGAGCAGTACTTC
CASSLRLSEQYF
>TRBJ1-6|-|-|TRBV5-5
TGTGCCAGCAGCCAGGCGGGGGTCCTTAATTCACCCCTCCACTTT
CASSQAGVLNSPLHF
>TRBJ2-7|-|-|TRBV5-1
TGCGCCAGCAGCTTGATTGGAGGCGAGCAGTACTTC
CASSLIGGEQYF
>TRBJ2-7|-|-|TRBV7-2
TGTGCCAGCAGCCCGGACGGGGGGCCCTACGAGCAGTACTTC
CASSPDGGPYEQYF
>TRBJ2-1|-|-|TRBV4-1
TGCGCCAGCAGCCAAGGGAGACTTGTTTACAATGAGCAGTTCTTC
CASSQGRLVYNEQFF
>TRBJ1-4|-|-|TRBV7-2
TGTGCCAGCAGCTTACTCCGGGGGCTTGGGGAAAAACTGTTTTTT
CASSLLRGLGEKLFF
>TRBJ1-2|TRBD1|once|TRBV3-1/TRBV3-2
TGTGCCAGCAGCCTACAGGGGCCGCCGGGCTACACCTTC
CASSLQGPPGYTF
>TRBJ1-3|-|-|TRBV27
TGTGCCAGCAGTTTAGGAAGAAGCTCTGGAAACACCATATATTTT
CASSLGRSSGNTIYF
>TRBJ1-1|-|once|TRBV10-2
TGCGCCTCAAGCGGGTTTAACACTGAAGCTTTCTTT
CASSGFNTEAFF
>TRBJ1-5|TRBD1|-|TRBV15
TGTGCCACCAGCCGGGACAGTAGGAATCAGCCCCAGCATTTT
CATSRDSRNQPQHF
>TRBJ1-1|-|-|TRBV5-1
TGCGCCAGCAGGGGGACACAGAACACTGAAGCTTTCTTT
CASRGTQNTEAFF
>TRBJ1-6|TRBD1|-|TRBV7-2
TGTGCCAGCAGCTCGGGACAGGGGCGTTCACCCCTCCACTTT
CASSSGQGRSPLHF
>TRBJ1-3|-|-|TRBV28
TGTGCCAGCAGTTTATACGGCAGGGGAAACACCATATATTTT
CASSLYGRGNTIYF
>TRBJ2-5|-|-|TRBV7-2
TGTGCCAGCAGCTTTAGGTTGACCCAGTACTTC
CASSFRLTQYF
>TRBJ2-1|-|-|TRBV28
TGTGCCAGCACAACCACAAACTCCTACAATGAGCAGTTCTTC
CASTTTNSYNEQFF
>TRBJ2-3|-|few|TRBV24-1
TGTGCCACCAGTGATTCGACCACAGATACGCAGTATTTT
CATSDSTTDTQYF
>TRBJ2-6|TRBD1|-|TRBV28
TGTGCCAGCAGCCCCGCCGGAAGACAGGGGTTCAGCTCTGGGGCCAACGTCCTGACTTTC
CASSPAGRQGFSSGANVLTF
>TRBJ1-2|-|few|TRBV9
TGTGCCAGCAGCGCCTCAGGGTTGGAGAACTATGGCTACACCTTC
CASSASGLENYGYTF
>TRBJ2-5|-|-|TRBV11-1
TGTGCCAGCAGCTACAGGGCCATCAAAGAGACCCAGTACTTC
CASSYRAIKETQYF
>TRBJ1-2|-|-|TRBV12-3/TRBV12-4
TGTGCCAGCAGTTGGGGGTCAGCAGGCTACACCTTC
CASSWGSAGYTF
>TRBJ2-5|-|-|TRBV7-8
TGTGCCAGCAGCTTTTCCCGGGGGGCTGGCGAGACCCAGTACTTC
CASSFSRGAGETQYF
>TRBJ2-5|-|-|TRBV28
TGTGCCAGCAGTTTAGGGTGGGCCGAGCAAGAGACCCAGTACTTC
CASSLGWAEQETQYF
>TRBJ2-4|-|-|TRBV5-8
TGTGCCAGCAGCCATCAGGTGGCCAAAAACATTCAGTACTTC
CASSHQVAKNIQYF
>TRBJ2-1|TRBD2|-|TRBV7-6
TGTGCCAGCAGCGTAGACGCTAGCGGGAGTAATGAGCAGTTCTTC
CASSVDASGSNEQFF
>TRBJ2-1|TRBD2|-|TRBV29-1
TGCAGCGCCCTTACTAGCGGGAGAATAAATGAGCAGTTCTTC
CSALTSGRINEQFF
>TRBJ1-3|-|-|TRBV7-9
TGTGCCAGCAGCTATCTAGGACAGCCGGGGTCTGGAAACACCATATATTTT
CASSYLGQPGSGNTIYF
>TRBJ2-5|-|-|TRBV27
TGTGCCAGCAGTTTGGGGGAGACCCAGTACTTC
CASSLGETQYF
>TRBJ1-1|-|-|TRBV28
TGTGCCAGCTACTCTAGGATTAACACTGAAGCTTTCTTT
CASYSRINTEAFF